This T cell receptor beta chain was recovered during a study of blood T cell repertoires in COVID-19 (dated by TCRdb to 2020 to 2022). In terms of the full investigation: The collaborator samples originated in the United States, Italy and Spain and spanned the acute and convalescent phases of COVID-19. The prospective study material was composed of cDNA or gDNA derived from T cells, B-cell-depleted T cells, or PBMCs. Deeply sampled blood TCRbeta repertoires from subjects exposed to, actively infected with, or recovered from COVID-19 were included in the dataset. The repertoires were released in a freely available public database meant as a resource for research on the immune response to SARS-CoV-2. The samples were drawn from two sources: the first 160 participants of the ongoing ImmuneRACE study, and 1,000 to 1,500 subjects contributed by 6 global collaborators. A de-identified subject ID, COVID-19 status, age in years and sex were almost always included in the sample metadata. Where available, HLA class I and class II types were obtained from metadata supplied by the sample provider rather than from assay-based typing.

Paper-wide results and their limitations: The amount of clinical and demographic metadata varied by source and participant and was provided uncurated.

Details on this clone: What antigen it recognizes has not been identified. No clone much larger than this one lies a single base away; base qualities are absent.

The CDR3 runs 12 amino acids, cysteine and phenylalanine included. Only the CDR3 DNA stays, 36 bases, in frame from base 1. V drops 1 base and J drops 5 bases, leaving 8 bases in between. CDR1 and CDR2 (SQVTM, ANQGSEA) derive from the germline V gene. The immunoSEQ Assay, a bias-controlled multiplex PCR, was used to amplify TCRbeta CDR3 regions from genomic DNA. Per the source publication's procedure: The number of nucleated cells in each sample was estimated by amplification of reference gene primers within the assay. To quantify the absolute abundance of each unique TCRbeta CDR3 rearrangement, sequence reads were collapsed and filtered. For each sample, productive Simpson clonality was calculated as the square root of Simpson's diversity index across productive rearrangements. TCRdb limited this immuneACCESS table to in-frame rearrangements with V and J called. A share of clones is missing; checked studies link under half to unresolved V genes, and the rest is unexplained. The DNA was the basis for D and trimming; V, J and clone size are from that table. The sample table lists around 54,000 clones, around four fifths of them with a count of one. The ten largest clones capture around 5.4% of the sample.

Participants in the prospective study were enrolled through a virtual design, were aged roughly 18 to 100 years, and lived in about 25 United States geographic areas. In the prospective study, cohorts were assigned on the basis of participant-reported clinical history obtained from a screening survey and a study questionnaire. In the prospective study, mobile phlebotomists collected whole blood, serum and a nasopharyngeal or oropharyngeal swab from each participant. Additional blood draws and questionnaires over an approximately 2-month period could optionally be provided by prospective study participants. Blood samples from the prospective study were shipped frozen or at room temperature prior to DNA extraction.

Recombination connected TRBV29-1 to TRBJ1-1; no D gene call is confident. Material: PBMCs or T cells enriched from blood (not recorded which). This receptor was obtained from a woman aged 50 to 60 with acute COVID-19. The DNA sequence is as follows: TGCAGCGTTGAAGCAAGCGAAACTGAAGCTTTCTTT. Its protein is CSVEASETEAFF.